Listed below are T cell receptor beta chains from one sample, sequenced in a study of cytomegalovirus exposure and HLA in healthy donors. The method was immunoSEQ multiplex PCR; TCRdb's version includes in-frame clones alone and lacks a portion of them. The sample consists of 150,000 to 200,000 clones, about 75% of them appearing once. The sample taken for sequencing was PBMCs. The origin of the receptors is a male donor in good health and CMV-seronegative. The CDR3 runs from the conserved cysteine through the conserved F or W. The D gene is left open where the match is weak. Not every row has a clone size; where given, it reads once, few, many or a size class.

j_gene	d_gene	abundance	v_gene	CDR3aa
TRBJ2-7	-	-	TRBV15	CATSRKAAGQSHEQYF
TRBJ2-5	TRBD2	-	TRBV6-1	CASMGHSGGQETQYF
TRBJ2-5	TRBD1	-	TRBV28	CASSFLDREETQYF
TRBJ2-1	TRBD2	-	TRBV5-1	CASSLAAGGRYNEQFF
TRBJ1-5	-	-	TRBV2	CASRIRGFNQPQHF
TRBJ2-3	-	-	TRBV28	CASSPWTTRTTQYF
TRBJ2-2	TRBD1	few	TRBV7-9	CASSDTDRGFGELFF
TRBJ2-1	-	-	TRBV7-3	CASSWGLGEQFF
TRBJ1-1	-	-	TRBV5-6	CASSYLTGREAEAFF
TRBJ2-5	-	-	TRBV21-1	CASSIGLEVRETQYF
TRBJ2-3	-	-	TRBV6-5	CASTRGRPSTDTQYF
TRBJ2-7	-	few	TRBV12-5	CASGLGVNSYEQYF
TRBJ2-1	TRBD2	once	TRBV5-1	CASSLYLAGVYNEQFF